This TCR beta chain was sequenced during a study of T cell responses to AZD1222 COVID-19 vaccine. Study-wide findings and caveats: Donors, mostly white British, included more females; clonal diversity was possibly underestimated.

Germline CDR1 and CDR2: LGHDT and YNNKEL (reference sequence). V was shortened by 1 base and J by 9 bases, with 10 bases between the two germline ends. This CDR3 is 14 amino acids long. The data were produced by immunoSEQ multiplex PCR, yet TCRdb's version contains in-frame clones alone and is incomplete. The repertoire holds a few hundred thousand clones, with more than 85% as singletons. Notes on this clone: The antigen remains unidentified.

Material: peripheral blood, obtained on day 0 of AZD1222 vaccination. The clonotype was recovered from an adult in good health. V and J are TRBV3-1 (or the pseudogene TRBV3-2) and TRBJ1-6; D perhaps matches TRBD1 (5 bases). Here the CDR3 reads CASSQVRDRSPLHF. For the CDR3, the DNA is TGTGCCAGCAGCCAAGTCAGGGATCGTTCACCCCTCCACTTT.